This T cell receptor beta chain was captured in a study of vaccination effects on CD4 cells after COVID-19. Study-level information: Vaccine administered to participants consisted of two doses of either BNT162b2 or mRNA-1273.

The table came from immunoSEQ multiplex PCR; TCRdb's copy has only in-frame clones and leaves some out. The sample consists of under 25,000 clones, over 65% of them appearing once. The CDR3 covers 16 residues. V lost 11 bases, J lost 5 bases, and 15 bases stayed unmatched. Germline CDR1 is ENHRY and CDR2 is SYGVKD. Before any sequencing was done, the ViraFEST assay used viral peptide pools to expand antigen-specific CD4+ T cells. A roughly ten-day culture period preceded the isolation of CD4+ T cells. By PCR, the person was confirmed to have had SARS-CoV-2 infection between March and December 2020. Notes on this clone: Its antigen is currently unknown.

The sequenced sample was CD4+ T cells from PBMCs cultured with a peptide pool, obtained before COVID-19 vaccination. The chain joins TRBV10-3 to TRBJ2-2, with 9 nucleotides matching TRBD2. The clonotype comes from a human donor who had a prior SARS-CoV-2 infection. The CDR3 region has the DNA TGTGCCGCCAGTCGAGGACTTAGCGGGGGAACCGGGGAGCTGTTTTTT. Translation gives CAASRGLSGGTGELFF.